Listed below are T cell receptor beta chains from one sample, sequenced in a study of T cells in Graves' hyperthyroidism and ophthalmopathy. Each CDR3 protein gets one entry after TCRdb re-called the multiplex PCR reads with MiXCR. The sample gives about 380,000 distinct CDR3 sequences, around 14% of which show up once; approximately 10% is in the top ten. Sequencing was done on a sample of blood. Source of these receptors: an older woman with Graves' hyperthyroidism. Both conserved end residues are part of each CDR3. D genes are given only for firm matches. Size values are once, few and many counts, or a class for expanded clones, and some rows have none.

.	few	TRBJ2-6	TRBV20-1	CSARGQGTGANVLTF	TGCAGTGCTAGAGGGCAGGGCACCGGGGCCAACGTCCTGACTTTC
.	many	TRBJ1-6	TRBV5-1	CASSLSAQADNSPLHF	TGCGCCAGCAGCTTGAGCGCTCAGGCGGATAATTCACCCCTCCACTTT
.	.	TRBJ2-3	TRBV29-1	CSGGGGGDTQYF	TGCAGCGGGGGAGGGGGAGGAGATACGCAGTATTTT
.	.	TRBJ1-6	TRBV10-3	CAISPRQEYNSPLHF	TGTGCCATCAGTCCACGACAGGAGTATAATTCACCCCTCCACTTT
TRBD2	few	TRBJ2-7	TRBV15	CATSRDWTSGYEQYF	TGTGCCACCAGCAGGGATTGGACTAGCGGCTACGAGCAGTACTTC
.	many	TRBJ1-2	TRBV18	CASSRTDTSNYGYTF	TGTGCCAGCTCACGGACTGACACATCTAACTATGGCTACACCTTC
TRBD1	.	TRBJ2-3	TRBV5-1	CASSVEQGARTDTQYF	TGCGCCAGCAGCGTGGAACAGGGGGCGAGAACAGATACGCAGTATTTT
.	few	TRBJ2-4	TRBV27	CASSSIGSTTTKNIQYF	TGTGCCAGCAGTTCGATAGGATCCACTACTACAAAAAACATTCAGTACTTC
.	many	TRBJ1-1	TRBV18	CASSSQGLNTEAFF	TGTGCCAGCTCATCACAGGGCCTGAACACTGAAGCTTTCTTT
TRBD1	.	TRBJ1-2	TRBV12-3/TRBV12-4	CAGSRTGDCGYTF	TGTGCCGGCAGTCGCACAGGGGACTGTGGCTACACCTTC
TRBD1	many	TRBJ2-2	TRBV2	CASIGTGYTGELFF	TGTGCCAGCATAGGGACAGGGTACACCGGGGAGCTGTTTTTT
.	many	TRBJ1-6	TRBV27	CASRSTFGSPLHF	TGTGCCAGCAGGTCCACGTTCGGTTCACCCCTCCACTTT
.	many	TRBJ1-5	TRBV2	CASRGFRTVSSNQPQHF	TGTGCCAGCAGAGGCTTTAGGACAGTAAGTAGCAATCAGCCCCAGCATTTT
TRBD2	many	TRBJ2-2	TRBV6-1	CASITTSNPGELFF	TGTGCCAGCATAACGACTAGCAACCCCGGGGAGCTGTTTTTT
TRBD2	many	TRBJ2-1	TRBV12-3/TRBV12-4	CASSLGTSPNPDEQFF	TGTGCCAGCAGTTTAGGGACTAGCCCTAATCCTGATGAGCAGTTCTTC
TRBD2	few	TRBJ2-3	TRBV2	CASIAGTSGRSDTQYF	TGTGCCAGCATCGCCGGGACTAGCGGGAGATCAGATACGCAGTATTTT
.	many	TRBJ1-1	TRBV10-1	CASSDQLNTEAFF	TGCGCCAGCAGTGACCAGCTGAACACTGAAGCTTTCTTT
TRBD2	many	TRBJ2-7	TRBV11-2	CASSSGSGSVYEQYF	TGTGCCAGCAGCTCGGGGAGCGGGAGCGTCTACGAGCAGTACTTC
TRBD2	many	TRBJ2-1	TRBV10-3	CAILSGRGINEQFF	TGTGCCATCTTGAGCGGGAGGGGTATCAATGAGCAGTTCTTC
.	.	TRBJ2-1	TRBV3-1	CATRSPGGIDEQFF	TGTGCCACCAGATCCCCCGGAGGTATCGATGAGCAGTTCTTC
.	.	TRBJ1-3	TRBV2	CASKEEGASGNTIYF	TGTGCCAGCAAGGAGGAGGGAGCCTCTGGCAACACCATATATTTT
.	many	TRBJ2-1	TRBV20-1	CSARGQGGLYNEQFF	TGCAGTGCTAGAGGCCAGGGCGGGCTCTACAATGAGCAGTTCTTC
.	many	TRBJ2-7	TRBV30	CAWSSGSYEQYF	TGTGCCTGGAGTTCGGGTTCCTACGAGCAGTACTTC
TRBD1	.	TRBJ1-5	TRBV19	CASSDGQVKGPQHF	TGTGCCAGTAGTGATGGACAGGTGAAGGGGCCCCAGCATTTT
.	.	TRBJ2-7	TRBV10-3	CAIREGLGDYEQYF	TGTGCCATCAGGGAGGGCCTCGGGGATTACGAGCAGTACTTC
TRBD2	.	TRBJ2-7	TRBV12-3/TRBV12-4	CASSSGIYEQYF	TGTGCCAGCAGTAGCGGGATCTACGAGCAGTACTTC
.	many	TRBJ2-2	TRBV7-3	CASSLGDAWTGELFF	TGTGCCAGCAGCTTAGGTGATGCCTGGACCGGGGAGCTGTTTTTT
.	.	TRBJ1-1	TRBV3-1	CASSQWEDTEAFF	TGTGCCAGCAGCCAATGGGAGGACACTGAAGCTTTCTTT
TRBD1	.	TRBJ1-6	TRBV6-1	CASSPRTGAPLHF	TGTGCCAGCAGTCCAAGGACAGGGGCACCCCTCCACTTT
.	many	TRBJ1-6	TRBV12-3/TRBV12-4	CASSRLQEHNSPLHF	TGTGCCAGCAGCAGACTACAGGAACATAATTCACCCCTCCACTTT
.	many	TRBJ1-1	TRBV29-1	CSVAAAGGTEAFF	TGCAGCGTTGCAGCCGCGGGAGGCACTGAAGCTTTCTTT
TRBD1	many	TRBJ2-2	TRBV11-3	CASRDRGDYTGELFF	TGTGCCAGCAGGGACAGGGGGGATTACACCGGGGAGCTGTTTTTT
.	many	TRBJ2-3	TRBV5-1	CASSPTGVMPDTQYF	TGCGCCAGCAGCCCAACGGGAGTGATGCCAGATACGCAGTATTTT
.	many	TRBJ2-4	TRBV29-1	CSVEWGRTGGIQYF	TGCAGCGTTGAGTGGGGCAGGACCGGAGGCATTCAGTACTTC
TRBD2	many	TRBJ2-3	TRBV4-1	CASSQGPSGAVTDTQYF	TGCGCCAGCAGCCAAGGCCCTAGCGGGGCCGTCACAGATACGCAGTATTTT
.	many	TRBJ1-2	TRBV2	CASSEDYDYGYTF	TGTGCCAGCAGTGAGGACTACGACTATGGCTACACCTTC
.	many	TRBJ2-5	TRBV3-1	CASSQYRERETQYF	TGTGCCAGCAGCCAATACCGGGAGCGGGAGACCCAGTACTTC
TRBD2	.	TRBJ2-1	TRBV28	CASHPSGRASEQFF	TGTGCCAGCCATCCTAGCGGGAGGGCTAGTGAGCAGTTCTTC
.	many	TRBJ2-7	TRBV2	CASELGEQYF	TGTGCCAGCGAGCTAGGAGAGCAGTACTTC
TRBD1	many	TRBJ1-6	TRBV5-1	CASSPPGQGGNSPLHF	TGCGCCAGCAGCCCTCCTGGACAGGGCGGCAATTCACCCCTCCACTTT
.	many	TRBJ2-3	TRBV10-3	CAISESRGLGPADTQYF	TGTGCCATCAGTGAAAGCCGGGGCCTGGGTCCCGCAGATACGCAGTATTTT
.	few	TRBJ1-1	TRBV10-1	CASSEVWHSEAFF	TGCGCCAGCAGTGAGGTGTGGCACAGTGAAGCTTTCTTT
.	.	TRBJ1-1	TRBV28	CASSSQVGAFF	TGTGCCAGCAGTTCACAGGTAGGGGCTTTCTTT
TRBD1	.	TRBJ1-6	TRBV6-1	CASRLYDRGSPLHF	TGTGCCAGCAGACTATATGACAGGGGTTCACCCCTCCACTTT
.	few	TRBJ2-2	TRBV7-2	CATDEGYWAGELFF	TGTGCCACCGACGAGGGATATTGGGCCGGGGAGCTGTTTTTT
TRBD1	many	TRBJ2-7	TRBV7-8	CASRRDRVQLSYEQYF	TGTGCCAGCAGACGGGACAGGGTCCAGCTTTCCTACGAGCAGTACTTC
.	many	TRBJ2-7	TRBV28	CASSQIRTPSSYEQYF	TGTGCCAGCTCCCAAATACGGACACCCAGCTCCTACGAGCAGTACTTC
.	many	TRBJ2-7	TRBV9	CASSVGSATSHEQYF	TGTGCCAGCAGCGTAGGCAGCGCAACCTCCCACGAGCAGTACTTC
.	many	TRBJ2-5	TRBV9	CASSVGGGGETQYF	TGTGCCAGCAGCGTAGGGGGAGGTGGGGAGACCCAGTACTTC
TRBD1	few	TRBJ1-2	TRBV27	CASSSRVGGIGYTF	TGTGCCAGCAGTTCCCGTGTAGGGGGCATCGGCTACACCTTC